The 23 T cell receptor beta chains reported below all come from one sample, sequenced in a study of blood T cell repertoires in COVID-19. Method: immunoSEQ multiplex PCR; TCRdb's copy keeps in-frame clones and lacks some. The sample contains roughly 300,000 clones, around 88% of which appear only once. Sequencing was performed on peripheral blood. These receptors were obtained from a woman aged 45-59 years with acute or convalescent COVID-19.

This clone was found once. This chain links TRBV6-5 with TRBJ1-6; 9 bases line up with TRBD1. This CDR3 region has 14 residues. The germline gives CDR1 MNHEY, CDR2 SVGAGI. The V gene end was trimmed by 7 bases and the J gene end by 7 bases; junction bases not matched to a gene: 5. The CDR3 is CASTRGTGNSPLHF. The CDR3 DNA is TGTGCCAGCACTAGGGGGACAGGGAATTCACCCCTCCACTTT.

This rearrangement joins TRBV6-5 to TRBJ2-1, with D possibly being TRBD2 (5 bases). From germline, CDR1 is MNHEY and CDR2 SVGAGI. CDR3 length: 15 residues. V was clipped by 5 bases and J by 4 bases, with 15 bases between them. DNA for the CDR3: TGTGCCAGCAGTACTCAGGTAGCGAGATACAATGAGCAGTTCTTC. Its protein is CASSTQVARYNEQFF.

This chain uses TRBV7-9 with TRBJ1-6; 7 bases are shared with TRBD1. J was trimmed by 7 bases and V by 5 bases; bases with no gene match: 8. CDR1 is SEHNR and CDR2 is FQNEAQ in the germline V gene (reference sequence). The CDR3 loop spans 15 amino acids. CDR3 residues: CASSRADRANSPLHF. In DNA, the CDR3 is TGTGCCAGCAGCCGCGCCGACAGGGCAAATTCACCCCTCCACTTT.

The chain's CDR3 is CASSQADPGLAGHLDYEQYF. The CDR3 DNA is TGTGCCAGCAGCCAAGCAGATCCGGGACTAGCGGGACACCTCGATTACGAGCAGTACTTC. The chain combines TRBV3-1 (or the pseudogene TRBV3-2) with TRBJ2-7; 13 bases align to TRBD2. V trimming: 1 base; J trimming: 4 bases; junction bases outside the gene matches: 16. The CDR3 spans 20 residues. Germline CDR1 is LGHDT and CDR2 is YNNKEL (reference sequence).

The V and J genes are TRBV15 and TRBJ1-5, with 7 bases fitting TRBD1. The CDR3 has 15 amino acids. V shed 0 bases and J 5 bases; nucleotides not matched to a gene: 4. From germline, CDR1 is LNHNV and CDR2 YYDKDF (reference sequence). In DNA, the CDR3 is TGTGCCACCAGCAGAGAGTGGCAGGGGGATCAGCCCCAGCATTTT. It codes for CATSREWQGDQPQHF.

The chain couples TRBV24-1 to TRBJ2-2, with 7 nucleotides matching TRBD1. Looked up from germline, CDR1 is KGHDR and CDR2 is SFDVKD. The J segment lost 5 bases and the V segment lost 9 bases, leaving 8 bases of the junction unmatched. The CDR3 spans 14 residues. The CDR3 spells CATAGRGSTGELFF. In DNA form, the CDR3 reads TGTGCCACCGCTGGCAGGGGGAGTACCGGGGAGCTGTTTTTT.

The chain carries TRBV4-2 and TRBJ2-3; 7 bases fit TRBD2. Germline V gene sequence: CDR1 LGHNA, CDR2 YNFKEQ. This CDR3 contains 16 residues. Losses at the gene ends were 0 bases for V and 6 bases for J; bases not matched to a gene: 9. The CDR3 loop is CASSQEREGVGDTQYF. Written as DNA, the CDR3 is TGTGCCAGCAGCCAAGAAAGGGAGGGTGTGGGGGATACGCAGTATTTT.

V and J are TRBV4-1 and TRBJ2-2; D is perhaps TRBD1 (7 bases). The CDR3 is 21 amino acids. Looked up from germline, CDR1 is MGHRA and CDR2 is YSYEKL. The ends were cut back, 2 bases at V and 0 bases at J, with 25 bases in the middle. The CDR3: CASSQLKTRTGGFANTGELFF. The CDR3 DNA reads as TGCGCCAGCAGCCAACTTAAAACCCGGACAGGAGGGTTCGCGAACACCGGGGAGCTGTTTTTT.

The chain links TRBV6-5 to TRBJ2-1; TRBD2 matches at 7 bases. The CDR3 has 15 residues. The germline CDR1 and CDR2 sequences are MNHEY and SVGAGI. The V segment lost 6 bases and the J segment 4 bases; nucleotides outside the gene matches: 9. The CDR3 coding sequence is TGTGCCAGCAGCGCCGTAGCGGGCGCTTACAATGAGCAGTTCTTC. It specifies CASSAVAGAYNEQFF.

The chain recombines TRBV5-4 with TRBJ1-1, with TRBD1 matching over 10 bases. Germline V CDR1 and CDR2: SGHNT, YYREEE (reference sequence). The CDR3 loop spans 16 amino acids. V was pared by 4 bases and J by 4 bases, with 10 bases of the junction left unmatched. CDR3 residues: CASSLRDRGGRTEAFF. CDR3 sequence (DNA): TGTGCCAGCAGCCTCCGGGACAGGGGCGGGCGCACTGAAGCTTTCTTT.

The sample holds one count of this clone. The chain has TRBV5-6 and TRBJ1-2; TRBD1 agrees at 8 bases. Germline-derived CDR1 and CDR2 are SGHDT and YYEEEE. V lost 5 bases and J lost 6; bases outside the gene matches: 6. The CDR3 is 13 amino acids. CDR3 sequence (DNA): TGTGCCAGCAGTAGGGAACAGGGGGATGGCTACACCTTC. It yields the protein CASSREQGDGYTF.

The rearrangement uses TRBV3-1 (or the pseudogene TRBV3-2) and TRBJ2-5; TRBD1 aligns across 10 bases. Germline lookup yields CDR1 LGHDT and CDR2 YNNKEL (reference sequence). The V gene end was trimmed by 4 bases and the J gene end by 5 bases; junction bases not matched to a gene: 10. The CDR3 consists of 16 residues. The CDR3 bases are TGTGCCAGCAGCCCCGTACTGGACAGGGGGAGGGAGACCCAGTACTTC. Its translation: CASSPVLDRGRETQYF.

The V gene is TRBV5-1, the J gene TRBJ2-7; 12 bases fit TRBD1. Germline values: CDR1 SGHRS, CDR2 YFSETQ. J gave up 6 bases and V 4 bases, and 8 bases lay outside the gene matches. This CDR3 spans 15 amino acids. Here the CDR3 reads CASSLSGTGGSEQYV. CDR3 in DNA: TGCGCCAGCAGCCTTTCCGGGACAGGGGGCTCCGAGCAGTACGTC.

This rearrangement joins TRBV4-1 to TRBJ1-1, with D tentatively TRBD1 (5 bases). Per the germline V gene, CDR1 is MGHRA and CDR2 is YSYEKL. Trimming pared 3 bases from V and 5 bases from J, leaving 10 bases between. The CDR3 extends over 13 amino acids. CDR3 nucleotides: TGCGCCAGCAGCCAGGGGGGGGAAACTGAAGCTTTCTTT. Translated, it gives CASSQGGETEAFF.

This chain links TRBV5-5 with TRBJ2-7; D is possibly TRBD1 (5 bases). The germline CDR1 and CDR2 sequences are SGHKS and YYEKEE (reference sequence). The V and J ends lost 1 base and 6 bases respectively, with 14 bases between them. CDR3 length: 14 amino acids. CDR3 loop: CASSLIGVPSEQYV. For the CDR3, the DNA is TGTGCCAGCAGCTTGATAGGGGTTCCCAGCGAGCAGTACGTC.

On this clone itself: Other DNA sequences in this specimen translate into the identical CDR3. The genes are TRBV5-1 and TRBJ1-1; D gene ambiguous. The germline CDR1 and CDR2 sequences are SGHRS and YFSETQ. This CDR3 has 13 amino acids. V lost 0 bases, J lost 0 bases, and 3 bases lay in between. CDR3 region: CASSLALNTEAFF. CDR3 nucleotides: TGCGCCAGCAGCTTGGCTCTGAACACTGAAGCTTTCTTT. The full variable domain, rest sourced from reference TRBV5-1 and TRBJ1-1, is KAGVTQTPRYLIKTRGQQVTLSCSPISGHRSVSWYQQTPGQGLQFLFEYFSETQRNKGNFPGRFSGRQFSNSRSEMNVSTLELGDSALYLCASSLALNTEAFFGQGTRLTVV.

The chain employs TRBV15 and TRBJ1-5; possibly TRBD1 for D (6 bases). Germline V gene sequence: CDR1 LNHNV, CDR2 YYDKDF (reference sequence). CDR3 length equals 15 residues. The germline V and J ends were trimmed by 3 bases and 5 bases, with 14 bases remaining between them. This CDR3 reads CATSRRGQGDQPQHF. Written as DNA, the CDR3 is TGTGCCACCAGCAGGCGGGGGCAGGGTGATCAGCCCCAGCATTTT.

The chain is built from TRBV4-3 and TRBJ2-2, with 7 nucleotides matching TRBD1. The CDR3 loop spans 16 amino acids. The J segment lost 6 bases and the V segment lost 0 bases, leaving 7 bases of the junction unmatched. The germline V gene has CDR1 LGHNA and CDR2 YSLEER. CDR3 DNA: TGCGCCAGCAGCCAAGATAGGGGGCCTTTGGCCGGGGAGCTGTTTTTT. It codes for CASSQDRGPLAGELFF.

J is TRBJ2-7 and V is TRBV3-1 (or the pseudogene TRBV3-2); tentatively, D is TRBD2 (5 bases). CDR1 LGHDT and CDR2 YNNKEL come from the germline V gene (reference sequence). This CDR3 has 13 amino acids. V was pared by 2 bases and J by 6 bases, with 11 bases between. CDR3 in DNA: TGTGCCAGCAGCCAAATCGCGGGCCGCGAGCAGTACTTC. It codes for CASSQIAGREQYF.

The rearrangement links TRBV2 to TRBJ1-4; perhaps TRBD1 as D (6 bases). This CDR3 has 15 residues. V was trimmed by 5 bases and J by 2 bases, leaving 12 bases between them. CDR1 is SNHLY, CDR2 FYNNEI, per germline. The CDR3 sequence: CASSYTGPTNEKLFF. For the CDR3, the DNA is TGTGCCAGCAGTTATACAGGGCCTACTAATGAAAAACTGTTTTTT.

V is TRBV29-1 and J is TRBJ1-2; TRBD1 agrees at 9 bases. The ends lost 7 bases at V and 4 bases at J; junction bases unmatched: 7. Germline-derived CDR1 and CDR2 are SQVTM and ANQGSEA. This CDR3 comprises 13 residues. The CDR3 DNA is TGCAGCGCAACGAAGACAGGGGGCTATGGCTACACCTTC. This encodes CSATKTGGYGYTF. The full variable domain, its missing parts supplied by reference TRBV29-1 and TRBJ1-2, is SAVISQKPSRDICQRGTSLTIQCQVDSQVTMMFWYRQQPGQSLTLIATANQGSEATYESGFVIDKFPISRPNLTFSTLTVSNMSPEDSSIYLCSATKTGGYGYTFGSGTRLTVV.

The chain carries TRBV5-4 and TRBJ2-3; tentatively, D is TRBD2 (6 bases). V lost 6 bases and J lost 2, with 13 bases in between. The CDR3 totals 14 residues. Germline V gives CDR1 SGHNT, CDR2 YYREEE (reference sequence). CDR3 protein: CASMDYTSTDTQYF. The DNA of the CDR3 is TGTGCCAGCATGGACTACACGTCCACAGATACGCAGTATTTT.

This chain uses TRBV9 with TRBJ1-1, with a weak D call TRBD1 (6 bases). CDR1 SGDLS and CDR2 YYNGEE come from the germline V gene. The ends were cut back, 2 bases at V and 2 bases at J, with 13 bases in the middle. The CDR3 consists of 15 residues. The CDR3 reads CASSVFDRPNTEAFF. CDR3 DNA sequence: TGTGCCAGCAGCGTTTTCGACAGGCCCAACACTGAAGCTTTCTTT. The complete variable domain, with remaining parts taken from reference TRBV9 and TRBJ1-1, reads DSGVTQTPKHLITATGQRVTLRCSPRSGDLSVYWYQQSLDQGLQFLIQYYNGEERAKGNILERFSAQQFPDLHSELNLSSLELGDSALYFCASSVFDRPNTEAFFGQGTRLTVV.